The 30 T cell receptor beta chains presented below share a single source sample, sequenced in a study of blood T cell repertoires in COVID-19. TCRdb keeps only in-frame clones here, not all; method: immunoSEQ multiplex PCR. Of some 210,000 clones in the sample, 81% were seen once. The specimen sequenced was PBMCs or T cells enriched from blood (not recorded which). These receptors originate from a middle-aged man who had recovered from COVID-19.

This chain joins TRBV6-5 and TRBJ2-1; 8 bases match TRBD1. Trimming took 7 bases from V and 4 from J; bases not matched to a gene: 6. Germline V gene sequence: CDR1 MNHEY, CDR2 SVGAGI. The CDR3 runs 14 residues. In nucleotides, the CDR3 is TGTGCCAGCAACGACAGGGGTTCGTACAATGAGCAGTTCTTC. Protein product: CASNDRGSYNEQFF.

This chain connects TRBV15 to TRBJ2-4; D not certain. V lost 9 bases, J lost 0 bases, and 9 bases lay in between. Germline CDR1 is LNHNV and CDR2 is YYDKDF (reference sequence). This CDR3 contains 13 residues. The CDR3 region has the DNA TGTGCCACTGCGCTTCTAGCCAAAAACATTCAGTACTTC. Its translation: CATALLAKNIQYF.

The chain has TRBV2 and TRBJ2-3; 12 positions agree with TRBD2. After removal of 4 bases from V and 4 bases from J, the junction contained 15 bases not matched to a gene. The length of the CDR3 is 19 residues. CDR1 and CDR2 from the germline V gene are SNHLY and FYNNEI. CDR3 nucleotides: TGTGCCAGCAGTGGGCTAGCGGGGGGGCCGCGAATTAGAGCAGATACGCAGTATTTT. The encoded protein is CASSGLAGGPRIRADTQYF. The whole variable domain, filled in from reference TRBV2 and TRBJ2-3, reads EPEVTQTPSHQVTQMGQEVILRCVPISNHLYFYWYRQILGQKVEFLVSFYNNEISEKSEIFDDQFSVERPDGSNFTLKIRSTKLEDSAMYFCASSGLAGGPRIRADTQYFGPGTRLTVL.

The V gene is TRBV5-4, the J gene TRBJ1-6; no firm D call. Trimming left V 4 bases short and J 10 bases short, with 9 bases between. The CDR3 length is 12 residues. Per the germline V gene, CDR1 is SGHNT and CDR2 is YYREEE (reference sequence). The CDR3 reads CASSPAGSPLHF. CDR3 coding DNA: TGTGCCAGCAGCCCGGCCGGGTCACCCCTCCACTTT.

The J gene is TRBJ1-1, the V gene TRBV6-6, with a possible D match to TRBD1 (6 bases). The CDR3 runs 14 residues. Trimming removed 5 bases from V and 2 bases from J, with 12 bases in between. The V gene's germline CDR1 is MNHNY and CDR2 SVGAGI (reference sequence). The CDR3 protein is CASSLTGRNTEAFF. Here the CDR3 DNA reads TGTGCCAGCAGTCTAACAGGGAGAAACACTGAAGCTTTCTTT.

The chain has TRBV23-1 and TRBJ2-1; the D gene is possibly TRBD2 (6 bases). TRBV23-1 is an open reading frame whose function is uncertain. This CDR3 is built from 16 residues. V was cut by 6 bases and J by 3 bases, with 18 bases left in between. CDR3 bases: TGCGCCAGCAGCCCTATATCGGGACTGAACTACAATGAGCAGTTCTTC. This sequence encodes CASSPISGLNYNEQFF.

The V and J genes are TRBV19 and TRBJ2-2, with 9 bases that match TRBD2. CDR3 length equals 16 residues. Germline lookup yields CDR1 LNHDA and CDR2 SQIVND (reference sequence). V shed 0 bases and J 6 bases; nucleotides not matched to a gene: 5. The CDR3 nucleotides read TGTGCCAGTAGTATAGAGGCTAGCGGGGTTTCCGGGGAGCTGTTTTTT. Protein: CASSIEASGVSGELFF.

The chain employs TRBV3-1 (or the pseudogene TRBV3-2) and TRBJ1-6; 7 bases fit TRBD1. Germline trimming cut 4 bases from V and 4 bases from J; bases unmatched to any gene: 4. The germline V gene has CDR1 LGHDT and CDR2 YNNKEL (reference sequence). The CDR3 totals 15 residues. Written as DNA, the CDR3 is TGTGCCAGCAGCCTGACAGGGACGTATAATTCACCCCTCCACTTT. Amino acids: CASSLTGTYNSPLHF.

The chain employs TRBV5-8 and TRBJ2-7; D is uncertain. The CDR3 runs 19 residues. The V end was cut by 1 base, the J end by 1 base, with 24 bases between. Germline CDR1 reads SGHTS; CDR2 reads YDEGEE. Here the CDR3 DNA reads TGTGCCAGCAGCTTGACCCTTTGGTTCGGTGAGACACCTTCCTACGAGCAGTACTTC. This translates into CASSLTLWFGETPSYEQYF. The entire variable domain, with the rest obtained from reference TRBV5-8 and TRBJ2-7, is as follows: EAGVTQSPTHLIKTRGQQATLRCSPISGHTSVYWYQQALGLGLQFLLWYDEGEERNRGNFPPRFSGRQFPNYSSELNVNALELEDSALYLCASSLTLWFGETPSYEQYFGPGTRLTVT.

The sample holds one count of this clone. Here the CDR3 DNA reads TGTGCCAGCACAACCAGCGGGACCGTACTCGATACGCAGTATTTT. Its translation is CASTTSGTVLDTQYF. The chain combines TRBV28 with TRBJ2-3; 7 positions match TRBD2. Per germline, CDR1 MDHEN and CDR2 SYDVKM. The CDR3 totals 15 residues. V lost 7 bases, J lost 6 bases, and 13 bases stayed unmatched.

V gene TRBV29-1 combines with J gene TRBJ1-5; perhaps TRBD1 as D (6 bases). With 4 bases removed from V and 4 bases from J, the gap between germline ends came to 11 bases. The CDR3 spans 13 residues. The germline CDR1 and CDR2 sequences are SQVTM and ANQGSEA. CDR3 in DNA: TGCAGCGTTGCCCGGGACACTAATCAGCCCCAGCATTTT. It translates to CSVARDTNQPQHF.

The rearrangement uses TRBV21-1 and TRBJ2-7; the tabulated D call, TRBD1, remains unverified against the DNA. TRBV21-1 corresponds to a pseudogene. The CDR3 runs 17 residues. The CDR3 is CASSKGTGQVKGYEQYF. CDR3 DNA: TGTGCCAGCAGCAAGGGAACGGGACAGGTAAAGGGGTACGAGCAGTACTTC.

The CDR3 sequence is CASRPRVGGYTF. The CDR3 DNA reads as TGTGCCAGCAGACCCAGGGTTGGGGGCTACACCTTC. The chain uses TRBV5-6 and TRBJ1-2; the D gene is possibly TRBD1 (5 bases). Germline V gives CDR1 SGHDT, CDR2 YYEEEE. This CDR3 spans 12 amino acids. The V and J ends lost 5 bases and 8 bases respectively, with 13 bases between them.

The genes are TRBV18 and TRBJ1-5, with a possible D match to TRBD1 (5 bases). CDR1 and CDR2 (germline): KGHSH, LQKENI. This CDR3 has 15 residues. V lost 2 bases to trimming and J lost 1 base, with 9 bases between them. The CDR3 loop reads CASSPTQVSNQPQHF. The DNA for the CDR3 is TGTGCCAGCTCACCAACACAGGTCAGCAATCAGCCCCAGCATTTT.

V and J are TRBV5-1 and TRBJ1-2; tentatively, D is TRBD1 (6 bases). The CDR3 consists of 15 residues. Deletions cut 0 bases from V and 5 bases from J, with 14 bases between. Germline loops: CDR1 SGHRS, CDR2 YFSETQ. CDR3 coding DNA: TGCGCCAGCAGCTTGGTTCTCCGGGGGGCTTATGGCTACACCTTC. Amino acids: CASSLVLRGAYGYTF.

The chain combines TRBV20-1 with TRBJ2-5, with D possibly TRBD2 on 5 matching bases. CDR1 is DFQATT, CDR2 SNEGSKA, per germline (reference sequence). V lost 3 bases and J 1 base, leaving 15 bases between the germline ends. This CDR3 has 15 residues. The CDR3 DNA sequence: TGCAGTGCTAGTAGGTGGGAGCAGACCCAAGAGACCCAGTACTTC. It translates to CSASRWEQTQETQYF.

V is TRBV18 and J is TRBJ1-6; the D is unclear. Trimming left V 5 bases short and J 1 base short, with 6 bases between. The CDR3 is made up of 14 amino acids. Looked up from germline, CDR1 is KGHSH and CDR2 is LQKENI. In DNA, the CDR3 is TGTGCCAGCTCAAGCAGGTCCTATAATTCACCCCTCCACTTT. It encodes CASSSRSYNSPLHF.

A remark on this clone: The identical CDR3 is also encoded by other nucleotide sequences in the sample. This chain links TRBV7-2 with TRBJ2-5; D uncertain. Germline-derived CDR1 and CDR2 are SGHTA and FQGNSA. This CDR3 is 13 amino acids long. V was trimmed by 1 base and J by 2 bases, leaving 5 bases between them. Written as DNA, the CDR3 is TGTGCCAGCAGCTTAGGGCCGCAAGAGACCCAGTACTTC. Translation: CASSLGPQETQYF.

The chain employs TRBV9 and TRBJ2-2, with TRBD2 matching 8 bases. Losses at the gene ends were 3 bases for V and 6 bases for J; bases not matched to a gene: 7. Germline V CDR1 and CDR2: SGDLS, YYNGEE. This CDR3 is built from 15 residues. The CDR3 loop reads CASSAPGTSPGELFF. The CDR3 DNA is TGTGCCAGCAGCGCGCCCGGGACTAGTCCCGGGGAGCTGTTTTTT.

The J gene is TRBJ2-2, the V gene TRBV11-1; a possible D gene is TRBD2 (6 bases). The CDR3 is 15 amino acids. V lost 2 bases to trimming and J lost 4 bases, with 11 bases between them. Germline CDR1 reads SGHAT; CDR2 reads FQDESV (reference sequence). The CDR3 loop is CASSLRLGTTGELFF. Here the CDR3 DNA reads TGTGCCAGCAGCTTAAGACTAGGGACCACCGGGGAGCTGTTTTTT.

The CDR3 loop is CASSSVRGRGYTF. CDR3 DNA: TGTGCCAGCAGTTCCGTCAGGGGAAGGGGCTACACCTTC. V gene TRBV7-2 combines with J gene TRBJ1-2; perhaps TRBD1 as D (6 bases). V lost 6 bases to trimming and J lost 8 bases, with 16 bases between them. CDR3 length: 13 residues. The V gene's germline CDR1 is SGHTA and CDR2 FQGNSA.

The count of this clone is one. This sequence joins TRBV24-1 and TRBJ2-7; D remains unclear. The CDR3 length is 15 residues. Germline CDR1 KGHDR, CDR2 SFDVKD. Trimming stripped 2 bases from V and 0 bases from J, with 10 bases between. The CDR3 DNA sequence: TGTGCCACCAGTGATTGGCGTGGGCCCTCCTACGAGCAGTACTTC. Its protein is CATSDWRGPSYEQYF.

The chain is built from TRBV27 and TRBJ1-5, with 7 bases identical to TRBD1. Germline lookup yields CDR1 MNHEY and CDR2 SMNVEV (reference sequence). The V segment lost 8 bases and the J segment 2 bases; nucleotides outside the gene matches: 6. The CDR3 runs to 14 residues. The DNA for the CDR3 is TGTGCCAGCGGCCCTGACAGGGGCAATCAGCCCCAGCATTTT. Residues: CASGPDRGNQPQHF.

This chain joins TRBV12-3 or TRBV12-4 and TRBJ1-2, with D uncertain. V dropped 0 bases and J dropped 6 bases, with 8 bases sitting between them. The CDR3 totals 13 residues. The CDR3 here is CASSLAESDGYTF. The CDR3 DNA follows: TGTGCCAGCAGTTTAGCGGAAAGCGATGGCTACACCTTC.

The V call is TRBV2, the J call TRBJ1-1; 7 nucleotides line up with TRBD1. The CDR3 consists of 14 residues. Germline V gives CDR1 SNHLY, CDR2 FYNNEI. With 6 bases clipped from V and 8 bases from J, the junction kept 12 bases outside the gene matches. The CDR3 DNA reads TGTGCCAGCAGGGGCGGACAGGCGCATTGGGAAGCTTTCTTT. Amino acid sequence: CASRGGQAHWEAFF. Supplemented by reference TRBV2 and TRBJ1-1, the full variable domain reads EPEVTQTPSHQVTQMGQEVILRCVPISNHLYFYWYRQILGQKVEFLVSFYNNEISEKSEIFDDQFSVERPDGSNFTLKIRSTKLEDSAMYFCASRGGQAHWEAFFGQGTRLTVV.

This chain uses TRBV5-1 with TRBJ1-2; 9 bases are a match to TRBD1. Unmatched junction bases numbered 9, after V lost 3 bases and J lost 6 bases. The CDR3 sequence is 15 residues long. CDR1 is SGHRS, CDR2 YFSETQ, per germline. Here the CDR3 reads CASSSATGGRDGYTF. The DNA for the CDR3 is TGCGCCAGCAGCTCCGCGACAGGGGGGCGGGATGGCTACACCTTC.

This rearrangement joins TRBV30 to TRBJ2-1, with TRBD1 matching over 7 bases. This CDR3 region has 14 residues. Trimming at V came to 3 bases and at J to 7 bases, leaving 9 bases not matched to a gene. Germline V gene lookup returns CDR1 GTSNPN and CDR2 SVGIG (reference sequence). CDR3 region: CAWSRTGLRNEQFF. The CDR3, as DNA: TGTGCCTGGAGCCGGACAGGCCTGAGGAATGAGCAGTTCTTC.

This clone was seen a single time. The V call is TRBV5-1, the J call TRBJ1-3; a possible D gene is TRBD1 (5 bases). This CDR3 contains 11 residues. Trimming cost V 5 bases and J 8 bases, with 8 bases left between them. Germline V CDR1 and CDR2: SGHRS, YFSETQ. DNA of the CDR3: TGCGCCAGCAGATGGGGGGACACCATATATTTT. Residues: CASRWGDTIYF.

The chain couples TRBV27 to TRBJ1-2; D is possibly TRBD1 (5 bases). The germline V and J ends were trimmed by 5 bases and 3 bases, with 13 bases remaining between them. The CDR3 covers 14 residues. Germline assignment: CDR1 MNHEY and CDR2 SMNVEV (reference sequence). The CDR3 bases are TGTGCCAGCAGTCCCACAGGCTCCTACTATGGCTACACCTTC. This encodes CASSPTGSYYGYTF.

This clone was picked up one time. This rearrangement joins TRBV10-3 to TRBJ2-5; 10 bases map to TRBD1. Trimming took 10 bases from V and 7 from J; bases not matched to a gene: 12. The germline CDR1 and CDR2 sequences are ENHRY and SYGVKD. The CDR3 spans 14 residues. CDR3 bases: TGTGCCACCTCCATCGGGACAGGGGTACGGACCCAGTACTTC. Translated, it gives CATSIGTGVRTQYF.